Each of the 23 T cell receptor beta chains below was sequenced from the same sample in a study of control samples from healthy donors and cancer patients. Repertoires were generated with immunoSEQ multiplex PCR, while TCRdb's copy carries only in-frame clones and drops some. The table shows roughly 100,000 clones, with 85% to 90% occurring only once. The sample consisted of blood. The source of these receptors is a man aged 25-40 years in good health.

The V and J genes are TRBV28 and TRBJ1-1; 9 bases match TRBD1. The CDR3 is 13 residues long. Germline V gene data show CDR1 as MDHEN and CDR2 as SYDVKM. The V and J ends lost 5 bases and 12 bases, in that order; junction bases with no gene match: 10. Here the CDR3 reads CASSMATGGRTFF. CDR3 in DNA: TGTGCCAGCAGTATGGCCACAGGGGGCCGCACTTTCTTT.

The CDR3 region has the DNA TGCGCCAGCAGCAACGGGGACAGGGGTCCGGAGACCCAGTACTTC. Protein product: CASSNGDRGPETQYF. The J gene is TRBJ2-5, the V gene TRBV5-1; the match to TRBD1 covers 10 bases. CDR1 and CDR2 (germline): SGHRS, YFSETQ. Germline trimming cut 4 bases from V and 5 bases from J; bases unmatched to any gene: 8. The CDR3 extends over 15 amino acids. Together with reference TRBV5-1 and TRBJ2-5, the CDR3 gives the full variable domain: KAGVTQTPRYLIKTRGQQVTLSCSPISGHRSVSWYQQTPGQGLQFLFEYFSETQRNKGNFPGRFSGRQFSNSRSEMNVSTLELGDSALYLCASSNGDRGPETQYFGPGTRLLVL.

CDR3 loop: CASSLTQNTEAFF. The DNA for the CDR3 is TGTGCCAGCAGTCTCACTCAGAACACTGAAGCTTTCTTT. J is TRBJ1-1 and V is TRBV6-2 or TRBV6-3; D call uncertain. Germline loops: CDR1 MNHEY, CDR2 SVGEGT. There are 13 residues in the CDR3. V lost 5 bases and J lost 1, with 8 bases in between.

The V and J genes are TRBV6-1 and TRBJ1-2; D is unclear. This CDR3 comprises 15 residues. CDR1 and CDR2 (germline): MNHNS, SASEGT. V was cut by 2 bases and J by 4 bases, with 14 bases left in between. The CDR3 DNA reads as TGTGCCAGCAGTGAATGGGAGACACACGCCTATGGCTACACCTTC. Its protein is CASSEWETHAYGYTF.

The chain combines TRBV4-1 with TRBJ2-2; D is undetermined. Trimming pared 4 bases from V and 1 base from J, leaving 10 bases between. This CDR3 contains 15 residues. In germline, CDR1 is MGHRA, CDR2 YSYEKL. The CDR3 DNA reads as TGCGCCAGCAGCCGAGCTTGGGGGAACACCGGGGAGCTGTTTTTT. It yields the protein CASSRAWGNTGELFF.

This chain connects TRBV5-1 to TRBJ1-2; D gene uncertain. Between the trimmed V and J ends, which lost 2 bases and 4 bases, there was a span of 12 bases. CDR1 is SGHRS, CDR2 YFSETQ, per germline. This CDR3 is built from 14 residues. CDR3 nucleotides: TGCGCCAGCAGCTTACTGGGGATCTTCTATGGCTACACCTTC. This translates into CASSLLGIFYGYTF.

The CDR3 sequence: CASSLDPSTGELFF. The CDR3 bases are TGTGCCAGCAGCTTAGACCCGAGCACCGGGGAGCTGTTTTTT. The chain employs TRBV7-2 and TRBJ2-2, with D hard to call. The germline CDR1 and CDR2 sequences are SGHTA and FQGNSA. Trimming removed 1 base from V and 4 bases from J, with 7 bases in between. This CDR3 contains 14 residues.

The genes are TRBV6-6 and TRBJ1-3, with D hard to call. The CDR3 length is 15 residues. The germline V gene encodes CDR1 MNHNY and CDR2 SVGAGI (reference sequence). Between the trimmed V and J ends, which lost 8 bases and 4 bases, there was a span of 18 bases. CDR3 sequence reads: CASGEAPLSGNTIYF. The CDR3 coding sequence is TGTGCCAGCGGGGAGGCCCCTCTCTCGGGAAACACCATATATTTT.

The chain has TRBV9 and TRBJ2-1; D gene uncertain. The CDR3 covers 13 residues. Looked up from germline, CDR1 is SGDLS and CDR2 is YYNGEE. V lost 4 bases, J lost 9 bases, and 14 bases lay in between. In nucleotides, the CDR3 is TGTGCCAGCAGCTACTACGACCGAAGTGAGCAGTTCTTC. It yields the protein CASSYYDRSEQFF.

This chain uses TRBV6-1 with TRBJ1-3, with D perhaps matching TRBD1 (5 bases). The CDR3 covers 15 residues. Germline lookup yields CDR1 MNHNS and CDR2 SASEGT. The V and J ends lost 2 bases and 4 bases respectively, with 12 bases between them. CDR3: CASSEQGPRGNTIYF. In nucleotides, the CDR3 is TGTGCCAGCAGTGAACAGGGCCCGCGGGGAAACACCATATATTTT.

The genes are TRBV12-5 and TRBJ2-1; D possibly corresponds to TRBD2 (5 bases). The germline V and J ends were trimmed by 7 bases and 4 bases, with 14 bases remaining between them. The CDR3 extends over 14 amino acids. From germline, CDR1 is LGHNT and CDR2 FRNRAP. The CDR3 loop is CASAPGVAYNEQFF. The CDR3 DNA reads TGTGCTAGTGCCCCCGGGGTAGCTTACAATGAGCAGTTCTTC. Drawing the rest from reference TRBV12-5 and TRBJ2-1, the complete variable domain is DARVTQTPRHKVTEMGQEVTMRCQPILGHNTVFWYRQTMMQGLELLAYFRNRAPLDDSGMPKDRFSAEMPDATLATLKIQPSEPRDSAVYFCASAPGVAYNEQFFGPGTRLTVL.

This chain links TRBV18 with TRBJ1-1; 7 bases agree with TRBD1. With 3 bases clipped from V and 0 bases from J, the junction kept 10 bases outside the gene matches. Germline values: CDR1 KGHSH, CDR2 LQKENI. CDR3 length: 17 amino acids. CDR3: CASSPRSGQIMNTEAFF. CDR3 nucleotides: TGTGCCAGCTCACCGCGATCGGGACAGATCATGAACACTGAAGCTTTCTTT.

The CDR3, as DNA: TGTGCCAGCAGTTCAGGGGCAGGGGAGAAAGTAGACGGCTACACCTTC. It encodes CASSSGAGEKVDGYTF. This sequence joins TRBV6-4 and TRBJ1-2; possibly TRBD1 for D (6 bases). Germline CDR1 MRHNA, CDR2 SNTAGT. Trimming pared 5 bases from V and 8 bases from J, leaving 24 bases between. CDR3 length equals 16 residues.

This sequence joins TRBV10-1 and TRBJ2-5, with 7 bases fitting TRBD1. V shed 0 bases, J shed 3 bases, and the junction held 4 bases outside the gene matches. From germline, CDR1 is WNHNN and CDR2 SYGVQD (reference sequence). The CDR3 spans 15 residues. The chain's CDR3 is CASSESEGGEETQYF. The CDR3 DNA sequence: TGCGCCAGCAGTGAGTCGGAAGGGGGCGAAGAGACCCAGTACTTC.

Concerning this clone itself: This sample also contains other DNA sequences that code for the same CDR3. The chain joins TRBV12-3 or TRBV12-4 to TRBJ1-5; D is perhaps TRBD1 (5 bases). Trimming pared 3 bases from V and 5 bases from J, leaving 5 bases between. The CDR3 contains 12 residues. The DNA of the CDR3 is TGTGCCAGCAGTTTGGGGGATCAGCCCCAGCATTTT. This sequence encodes CASSLGDQPQHF.

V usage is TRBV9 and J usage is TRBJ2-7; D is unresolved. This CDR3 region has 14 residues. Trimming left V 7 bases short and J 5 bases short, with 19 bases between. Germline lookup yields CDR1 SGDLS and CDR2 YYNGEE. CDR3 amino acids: CASATADLSDEQYF. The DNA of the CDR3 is TGTGCCAGCGCTACAGCCGACCTTTCTGACGAGCAGTACTTC.

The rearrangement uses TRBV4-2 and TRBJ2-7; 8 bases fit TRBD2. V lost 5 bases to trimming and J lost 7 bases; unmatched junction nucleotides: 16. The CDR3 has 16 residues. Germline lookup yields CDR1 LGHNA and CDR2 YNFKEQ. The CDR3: CASSIQAGDTDYEQYF. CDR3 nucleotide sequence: TGTGCCAGCAGCATCCAAGCGGGGGACACGGACTATGAGCAGTACTTC.

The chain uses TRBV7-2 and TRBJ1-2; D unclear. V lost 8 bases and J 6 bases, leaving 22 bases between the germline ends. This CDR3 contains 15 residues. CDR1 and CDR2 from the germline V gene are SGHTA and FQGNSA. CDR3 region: CASVLAGRGLDGYTF. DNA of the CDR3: TGTGCCAGCGTCCTGGCTGGGAGAGGTCTCGATGGCTACACCTTC.

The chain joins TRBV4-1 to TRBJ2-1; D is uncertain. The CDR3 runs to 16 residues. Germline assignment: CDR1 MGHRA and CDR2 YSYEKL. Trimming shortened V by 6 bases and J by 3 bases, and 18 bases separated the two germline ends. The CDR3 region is CASSSTTGQFYNEQFF. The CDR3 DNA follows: TGCGCCAGCAGTTCCACGACCGGGCAGTTCTACAATGAGCAGTTCTTC.

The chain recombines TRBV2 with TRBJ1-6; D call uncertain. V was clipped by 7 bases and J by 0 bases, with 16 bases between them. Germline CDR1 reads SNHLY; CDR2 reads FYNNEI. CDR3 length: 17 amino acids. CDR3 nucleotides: TGTGCCAGCAAACAGACCACCGCGGGCTCCTATAATTCACCCCTCCACTTT. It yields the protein CASKQTTAGSYNSPLHF.

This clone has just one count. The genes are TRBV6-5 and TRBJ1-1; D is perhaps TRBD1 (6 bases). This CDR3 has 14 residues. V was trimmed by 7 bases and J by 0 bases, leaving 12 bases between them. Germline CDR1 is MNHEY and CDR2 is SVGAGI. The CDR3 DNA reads TGTGCCAGCATTAAACAGGGCCTGAACACTGAAGCTTTCTTT. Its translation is CASIKQGLNTEAFF.

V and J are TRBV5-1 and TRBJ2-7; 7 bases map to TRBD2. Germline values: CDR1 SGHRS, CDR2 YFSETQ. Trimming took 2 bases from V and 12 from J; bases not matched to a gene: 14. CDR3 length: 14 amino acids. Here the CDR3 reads CASSLVAGPGGRYF. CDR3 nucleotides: TGCGCCAGCAGCTTAGTCGCGGGACCGGGCGGGAGGTACTTC.

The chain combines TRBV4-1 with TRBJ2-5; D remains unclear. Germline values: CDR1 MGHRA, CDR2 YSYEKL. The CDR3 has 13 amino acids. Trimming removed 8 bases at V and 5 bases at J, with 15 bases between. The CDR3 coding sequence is TGCGCCAGCGGCCCCTTAGTGGGTGAGACCCAGTACTTC. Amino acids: CASGPLVGETQYF.